This T cell receptor (beta chain) stems from a study of T cell repertoires in cytomegalovirus infection. Study at large: HLA-B-restricted CMV epitopes that are well studied were used alongside recently identified HLA-C-restricted ones. An indication of both CMV infection and matching HLA type came from public TCR beta signatures.

TCRdb fed the reads into MiXCR, producing one record per CDR3 protein. Found here are hundreds of thousands of distinct CDR3 sequences, around 32% of them singletons; the top ten hold 15% to 20%. On this clonotype itself: Its antigen is currently unknown.

V was cut by 5 bases and J by 6 bases, with 23 bases left in between. The CDR3 is 16 residues long. Germline-derived CDR1 and CDR2 are LNHDA and SQIVND (reference sequence). Study results and caveats: Using cumulative public TCR beta family frequency, the authors identified those who carried CMV together with the relevant HLA. HLA-C-restricted CMV-specific TCR beta clonotypes were dominant in the ex vivo response.

V gene TRBV19 combines with J gene TRBJ2-7; possible D gene TRBD1, 6 bases. The source of this sequence is a human donor in good health (CMV status not recorded). Some clones in this sample may be carry-over from other donors' samples. The sequenced sample was cultured PBMCs, obtained from culture after CMV antigen stimulation. CDR3 in DNA: TGTGCCAGTAGTGATGTTCTCAGGGACAAACCGTTCGAGCAGTACTTC. It specifies CASSDVLRDKPFEQYF.